The table lists the clone carrying this T cell receptor (beta chain) with a few counts. The germline gives CDR1 SEHNR, CDR2 FQNEAQ (reference sequence). Trimming took 5 bases from V and 5 from J, leaving 21 bases between them. The CDR3 is 17 amino acids. Previously described methods with listed TCR primers produced the bulk TCR libraries. TCRdb re-called the PCR reads through MiXCR, storing one row per CDR3 protein. The sample lists 97,000 or so distinct CDR3 sequences, roughly 26% occurring once. The record originates from a study of molecular identifiers for immune sequencing clone quantification. This TCR was sampled from a human donor in good health. Some libraries in this study had Jurkat cell RNA spiked in. This sequence joins TRBV7-9 and TRBJ1-4, with D perhaps matching TRBD1 (5 bases). Material for sequencing was naive CD8+ T cells from blood, with Jurkat cell RNA spiked in. As for subset: FACS-sorted CD8+CD4-CCR7+CD45RA+ naive T cells. The CDR3 DNA reads as TGTGCCAGCAGCGGGCGAGGGGTTGAGGGGCTAAATGAAAAACTGTTTTTT. This sequence encodes CASSGRGVEGLNEKLFF.